The table lists the clone carrying this TCR beta chain with many counts. What it binds is not known. Alongside a J-beta primer mix, a sample-barcoded 5' primer served in a second PCR lasting about 7 to 11 cycles. A single record per CDR3 protein comes from TCRdb applying MiXCR to the 5' RACE reads. The sample has roughly 800,000 distinct CDR3 sequences; more than 45% are singletons. Trimming left V 4 bases short and J 6 bases short, with 10 bases between. The V gene's germline CDR1 is SGHKS and CDR2 YYEKEE (reference sequence). This CDR3 comprises 12 residues. The sample belongs to a study of blood T cells in healthy people across ages. Study information: Capture by template switching was about one barcoded beta molecule per two T cells. Whole-study results and caveats: In long-lived donors, naive CD4+ cell counts and diversity exceeded those of aged donors. Roughly linearly, TCR beta diversity per million T cells fell as age increased. The diversity estimates, figures obtained from one million T cells, were considered underestimates.

This TCR was sampled from a man aged 30 to 39 in good health. The V and J genes are TRBV5-5 and TRBJ1-2; a weak D match, TRBD1 (5 bases). Sequenced input: blood. The CDR3 sequence is CASSPWGDGYTF. In DNA form, the CDR3 reads TGTGCCAGCAGCCCTTGGGGGGATGGCTACACCTTC. The full variable domain, rest sourced from reference TRBV5-5 and TRBJ1-2, is DAGVTQSPTHLIKTRGQQVTLRCSPISGHKSVSWYQQVLGQGPQFIFQYYEKEERGRGNFPDRFSARQFPNYSSELNVNALLLGDSALYLCASSPWGDGYTFGSGTRLTVV.